The rows below give T cell receptor beta chains drawn from one sample of a study of monozygotic twins with inflammatory bowel disease. One entry per CDR3 protein, without DNA, is what TCRdb gives after re-calling the 5' RACE reads. In total, the table holds 420,000 or so distinct CDR3 sequences. Sample: blood. All receptors come from a human donor with ulcerative colitis or Crohn's disease, or a healthy co-twin of an affected twin (not recorded which). CDR3s include the opening cysteine and the closing phenylalanine or tryptophan.

TRBV5-1	TRBJ1-2	CASSPTAQAHGYTF
TRBV4-1	TRBJ2-7	CASSQQPGLAGGPSEQYF
TRBV6-1	TRBJ2-7	CASKGQGPYEQYF
TRBV6-1	TRBJ2-6	CASSPRGLSAGANVLTF
TRBV30	TRBJ2-7	CAGATTGEQYF
TRBV27	TRBJ1-2	CASSFSGTGIYGYTF
TRBV7-9	TRBJ1-4	CASSLDLDRYEKLFF
TRBV9	TRBJ2-1	CASSVDPGTGVYNEQFF
TRBV24-1	TRBJ2-3	CATSDSGLTTDTQYF
TRBV27	TRBJ2-1	CASSPPPRGVQNEQFF
TRBV12-3/TRBV12-4	TRBJ2-1	CASSPLAGVVYEQFF
TRBV10-3	TRBJ2-1	CAAHPDLNNEQFF
TRBV10-3	TRBJ1-6	CAISEAGEPLHF
TRBV7-8	TRBJ2-2	CASSPQNPRELFF
TRBV24-1	TRBJ2-2	CATSEIGKDTGELFF
TRBV20-1	TRBJ1-5	CSAGRGGANSNQPQHF
TRBV7-8	TRBJ2-1	CASSWGRTASYNEQFF
TRBV5-6	TRBJ2-3	CASSLRFAGGTDTQYF
TRBV10-2	TRBJ2-3	CASSAGVSNTDTQYF
TRBV30	TRBJ1-4	CAWSKFDRGLLFF
TRBV7-2	TRBJ2-7	CASSSQTGYYEQYF
TRBV30	TRBJ1-1	CAWNRVTAEAFF
TRBV18	TRBJ2-5	CASSPRAIPAETQYF
TRBV27	TRBJ1-1	CASSLSVRGTEAFF
TRBV7-3	TRBJ1-2	CASSPRGPPANYGYTF
TRBV6-5	TRBJ2-1	CASSYSPTRGQGANEQFF
TRBV5-1	TRBJ2-2	CASSPWGTAEVGELFF
TRBV7-9	TRBJ1-5	CASSSGGHSNQPQHF
TRBV28	TRBJ2-2	CASSLDSGNTGELFF
TRBV5-1	TRBJ2-3	CASSGFSGGITDTQYF
TRBV7-2	TRBJ2-7	CASSLGPDSSYEQYF
TRBV30	TRBJ2-4	CAWRGVAKNIQYF
TRBV6-4	TRBJ2-2	CASSVDSAVGELFF
TRBV7-6	TRBJ2-7	CASSSWTSGTSYEQYF
TRBV5-1	TRBJ2-2	CASRPTQGAPGELFF
TRBV20-1	TRBJ2-7	CSARDSGLAGVYEQYF
TRBV3-1	TRBJ1-1	CASSQAGQRNEAFF
TRBV28	TRBJ2-2	CASSAPILNTGELFF
TRBV20-1	TRBJ1-6	CSARKPRQGPNSPLHF
TRBV7-2	TRBJ2-3	CASSGFSTDTQYF
TRBV20-1	TRBJ2-5	CSARDLQLATKETQYF
TRBV12-5	TRBJ1-5	CASSPSRDQPQHF